This TCR beta chain was identified in a study of regulatory T cells in long-lasting Graves disease. Study-wide points: Persistent patients had more shared public clonotypes (fewer than 3,000) than new patients (approximately 970).

This CDR3 is 14 amino acids long. CDR1 is MNHEY, CDR2 SMNVEV, per germline (reference sequence). V was trimmed by 5 bases and J by 2 bases, leaving 13 bases between them. Time point given: newly diagnosed GD, antithyroid drugs for less than 3 months. RNA extracted from PBMCs served as the sequencing template. Arm-PCR of CDR3 regions and iRepertoire HTBI primers were used to build TCR beta libraries. TCRdb recomputed calls from the multiplex PCR reads with MiXCR, one row per CDR3 protein. The table lists some 240,000 distinct CDR3 sequences, roughly 18% of them singletons. This clonotype was seen many times. What it binds is not known. This sample was shared with a second study, whose subject was T cells in Graves' hyperthyroidism and ophthalmopathy. That work adds: Exclusion of a patient resulted from uncontrolled infection, other autoimmune disease, pregnancy or lactation.

This chain joins TRBV27 and TRBJ2-7, with D perhaps assigned TRBD1 or TRBD2 (5 bases each). Specimen: peripheral blood mononuclear cells (PBMCs), collected at new diagnosis, from a patient treated with antithyroid drugs. This TCR derives from a woman younger than 45 with Graves disease. CDR3 in amino acids: CASSALGTPYEQYF. The DNA for the CDR3 is TGTGCCAGCAGTGCCCTGGGGACCCCCTACGAGCAGTACTTC.